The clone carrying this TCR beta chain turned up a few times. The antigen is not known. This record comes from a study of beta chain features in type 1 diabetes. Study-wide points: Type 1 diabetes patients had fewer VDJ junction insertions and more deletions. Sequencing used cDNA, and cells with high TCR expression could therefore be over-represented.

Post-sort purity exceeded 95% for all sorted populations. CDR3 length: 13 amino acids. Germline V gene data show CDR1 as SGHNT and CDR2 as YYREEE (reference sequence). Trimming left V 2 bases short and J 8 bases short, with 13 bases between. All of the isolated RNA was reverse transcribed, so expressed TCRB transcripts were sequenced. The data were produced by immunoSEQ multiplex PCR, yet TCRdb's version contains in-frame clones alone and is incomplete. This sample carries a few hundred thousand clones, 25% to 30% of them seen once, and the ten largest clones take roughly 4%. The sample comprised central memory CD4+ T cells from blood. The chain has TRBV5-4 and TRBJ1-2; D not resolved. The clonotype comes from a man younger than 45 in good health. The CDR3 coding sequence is TGTGCCAGCAGCTTTCTCGAGACACGGGGCTACACCTTC. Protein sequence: CASSFLETRGYTF.